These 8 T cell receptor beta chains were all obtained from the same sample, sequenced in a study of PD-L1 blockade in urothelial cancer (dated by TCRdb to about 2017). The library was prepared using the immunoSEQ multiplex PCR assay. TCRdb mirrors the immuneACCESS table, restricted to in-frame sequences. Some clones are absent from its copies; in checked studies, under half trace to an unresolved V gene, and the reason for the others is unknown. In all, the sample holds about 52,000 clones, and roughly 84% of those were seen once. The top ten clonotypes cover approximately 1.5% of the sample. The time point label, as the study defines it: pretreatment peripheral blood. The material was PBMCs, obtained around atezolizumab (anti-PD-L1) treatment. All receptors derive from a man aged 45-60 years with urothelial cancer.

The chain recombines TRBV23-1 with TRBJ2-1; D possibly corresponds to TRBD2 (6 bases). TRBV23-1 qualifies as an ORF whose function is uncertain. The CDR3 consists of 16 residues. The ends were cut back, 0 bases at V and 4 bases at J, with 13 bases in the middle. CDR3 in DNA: TGCGCCAGCAGTCAATCGTGGCGCGGAGGGTACAATGAGCAGTTCTTC. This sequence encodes CASSQSWRGGYNEQFF.

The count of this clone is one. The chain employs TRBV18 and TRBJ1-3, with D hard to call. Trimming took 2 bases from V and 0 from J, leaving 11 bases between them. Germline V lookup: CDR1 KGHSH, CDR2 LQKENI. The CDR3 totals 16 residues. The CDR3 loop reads CASSPNGVSSGNTIYF. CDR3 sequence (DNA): TGTGCCAGCTCACCAAACGGTGTTAGCTCTGGAAACACCATATATTTT.

CDR3 amino acids: CASSRTGTSGGAWETQYF. DNA of the CDR3: TGCGCCAGCAGCCGTACCGGGACTAGCGGGGGGGCCTGGGAGACCCAGTACTTC. This rearrangement joins TRBV5-1 to TRBJ2-5, with 16 bases that match TRBD2. The trim removed 4 bases at V and 5 bases at J, leaving 11 bases unmatched. CDR3 length: 18 residues. Germline V CDR1 and CDR2: SGHRS, YFSETQ.

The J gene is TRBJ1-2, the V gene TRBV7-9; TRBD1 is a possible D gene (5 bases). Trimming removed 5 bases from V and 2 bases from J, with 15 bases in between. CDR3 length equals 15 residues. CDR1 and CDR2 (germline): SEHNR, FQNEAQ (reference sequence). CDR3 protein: CASSPIQTVNYGYTF. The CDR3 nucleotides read TGTGCCAGCAGCCCGATCCAGACAGTGAACTATGGCTACACCTTC.

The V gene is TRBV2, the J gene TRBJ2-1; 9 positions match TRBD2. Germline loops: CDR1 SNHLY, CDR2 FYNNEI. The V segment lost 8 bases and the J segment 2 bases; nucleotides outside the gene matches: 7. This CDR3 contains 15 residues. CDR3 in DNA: TGTGCCAGCGATACAAGGACTAGCGCCTACAATGAGCAGTTCTTC. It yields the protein CASDTRTSAYNEQFF.

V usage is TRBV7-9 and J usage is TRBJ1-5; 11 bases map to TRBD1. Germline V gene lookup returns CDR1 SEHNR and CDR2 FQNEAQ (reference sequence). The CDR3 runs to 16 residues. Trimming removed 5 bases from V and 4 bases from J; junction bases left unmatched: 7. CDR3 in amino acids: CASSQSGTGGNQPQHF. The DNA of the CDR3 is TGTGCCAGCAGCCAATCCGGGACAGGGGGGAATCAGCCCCAGCATTTT.

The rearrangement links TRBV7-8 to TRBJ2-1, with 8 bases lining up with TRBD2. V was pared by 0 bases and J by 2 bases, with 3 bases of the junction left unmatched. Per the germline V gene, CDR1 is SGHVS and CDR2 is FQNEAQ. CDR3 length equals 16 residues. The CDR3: CASSLAGAGAYNEQFF. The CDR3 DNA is TGTGCCAGCAGCTTAGCCGGAGCGGGGGCCTACAATGAGCAGTTCTTC.

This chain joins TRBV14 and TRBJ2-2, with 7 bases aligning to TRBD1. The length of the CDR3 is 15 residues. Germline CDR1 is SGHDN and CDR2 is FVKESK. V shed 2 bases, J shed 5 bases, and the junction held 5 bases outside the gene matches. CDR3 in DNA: TGTGCCAGCAGCCAAAAGGCAGGGGGTACCGGGGAGCTGTTTTTT. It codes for CASSQKAGGTGELFF.